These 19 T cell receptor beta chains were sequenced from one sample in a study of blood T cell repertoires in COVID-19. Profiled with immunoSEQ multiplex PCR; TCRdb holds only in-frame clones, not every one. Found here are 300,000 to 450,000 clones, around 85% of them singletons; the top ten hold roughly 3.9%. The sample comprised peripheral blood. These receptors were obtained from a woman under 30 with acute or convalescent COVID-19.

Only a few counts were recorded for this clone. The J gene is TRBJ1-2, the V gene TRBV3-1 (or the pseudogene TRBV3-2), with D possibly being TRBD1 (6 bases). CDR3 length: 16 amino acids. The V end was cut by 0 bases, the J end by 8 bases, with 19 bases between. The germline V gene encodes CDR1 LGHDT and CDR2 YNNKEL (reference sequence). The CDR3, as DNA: TGTGCCAGCAGCCAAGAGCAACAAACAGGGTTGTCCGGCTACACCTTC. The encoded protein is CASSQEQQTGLSGYTF.

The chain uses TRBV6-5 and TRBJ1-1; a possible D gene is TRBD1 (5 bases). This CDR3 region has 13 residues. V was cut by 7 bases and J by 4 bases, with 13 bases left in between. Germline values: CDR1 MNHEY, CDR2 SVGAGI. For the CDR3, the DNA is TGTGCCAGCATGGGGGGGAGTCCCACTGAAGCTTTCTTT. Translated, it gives CASMGGSPTEAFF.

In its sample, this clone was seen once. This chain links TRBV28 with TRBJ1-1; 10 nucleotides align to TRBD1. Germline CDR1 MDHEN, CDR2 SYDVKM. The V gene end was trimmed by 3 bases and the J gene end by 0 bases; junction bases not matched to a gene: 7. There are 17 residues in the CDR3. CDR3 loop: CASSFPGQGKMNTEAFF. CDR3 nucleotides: TGTGCCAGCAGTTTCCCGGGACAGGGGAAGATGAACACTGAAGCTTTCTTT.

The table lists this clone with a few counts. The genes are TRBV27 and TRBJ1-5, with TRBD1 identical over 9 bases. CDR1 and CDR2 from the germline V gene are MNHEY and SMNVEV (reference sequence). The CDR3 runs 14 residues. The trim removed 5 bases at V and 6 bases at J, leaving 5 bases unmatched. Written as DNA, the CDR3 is TGTGCCAGCAGTCTTGGGACAGGGCGTCAGCCCCAGCATTTT. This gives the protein CASSLGTGRQPQHF.

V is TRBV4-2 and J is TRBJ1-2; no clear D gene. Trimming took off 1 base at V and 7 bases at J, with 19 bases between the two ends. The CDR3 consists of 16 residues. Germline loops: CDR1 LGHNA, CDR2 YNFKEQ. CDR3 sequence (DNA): TGTGCCAGCAGCCAAGGGGGAAGCGGACGGGTATTTGGCTACACCTTC. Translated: CASSQGGSGRVFGYTF.

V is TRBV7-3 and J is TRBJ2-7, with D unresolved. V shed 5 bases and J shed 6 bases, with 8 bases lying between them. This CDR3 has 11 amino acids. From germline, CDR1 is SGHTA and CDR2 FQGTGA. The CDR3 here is CASSSGSEQYF. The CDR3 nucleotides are TGTGCCAGCAGCAGTGGTAGCGAGCAGTACTTC. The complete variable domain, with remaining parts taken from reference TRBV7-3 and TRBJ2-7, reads GAGVSQTPSNKVTEKGKYVELRCDPISGHTALYWYRQSLGQGPEFLIYFQGTGAADDSGLPNDRFFAVRPEGSVSTLKIQRTERGDSAVYLCASSSGSEQYFGPGTRLTVT.

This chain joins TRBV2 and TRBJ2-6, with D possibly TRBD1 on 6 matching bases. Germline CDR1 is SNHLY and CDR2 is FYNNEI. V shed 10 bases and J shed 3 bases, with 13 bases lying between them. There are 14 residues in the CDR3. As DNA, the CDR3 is TGTGCCACCCTTACAGGGAATGGGGCCAACGTCCTGACTTTC. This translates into CATLTGNGANVLTF.

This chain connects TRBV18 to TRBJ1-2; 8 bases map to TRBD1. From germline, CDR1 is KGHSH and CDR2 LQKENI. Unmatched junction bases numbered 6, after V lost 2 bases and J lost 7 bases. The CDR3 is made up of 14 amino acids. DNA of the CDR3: TGTGCCAGCTCACCAGCGACAGGGGAAGGTGGCTACACCTTC. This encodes CASSPATGEGGYTF.

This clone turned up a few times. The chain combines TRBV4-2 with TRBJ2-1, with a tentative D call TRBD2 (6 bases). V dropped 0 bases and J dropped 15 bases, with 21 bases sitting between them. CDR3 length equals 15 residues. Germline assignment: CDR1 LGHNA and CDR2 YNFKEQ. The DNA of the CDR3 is TGTGCCAGCAGCCAAGAAAGGGACTCTAGGGGTTTGCCGTTCTTC. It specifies CASSQERDSRGLPFF.

CDR3 nucleotides: TGTGCCAGCAGTGAACTAGGGAGGTCGGGACTACACAAAGAGACCCAGTACTTC. Translation gives CASSELGRSGLHKETQYF. This sequence joins TRBV2 and TRBJ2-5, with 7 bases aligning to TRBD2. The ends lost 2 bases at V and 3 bases at J; junction bases unmatched: 15. The CDR3 length is 18 residues. CDR1 is SNHLY, CDR2 FYNNEI, per germline. The variable domain in full, with the rest retrieved from reference TRBV2 and TRBJ2-5, is EPEVTQTPSHQVTQMGQEVILRCVPISNHLYFYWYRQILGQKVEFLVSFYNNEISEKSEIFDDQFSVERPDGSNFTLKIRSTKLEDSAMYFCASSELGRSGLHKETQYFGPGTRLLVL.

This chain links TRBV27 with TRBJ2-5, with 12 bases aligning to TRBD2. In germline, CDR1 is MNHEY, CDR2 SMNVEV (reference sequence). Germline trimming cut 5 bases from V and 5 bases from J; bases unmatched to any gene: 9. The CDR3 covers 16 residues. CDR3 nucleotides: TGTGCCAGCAGTCTACTAGCGGGAGGTTTTTTCGAGACCCAGTACTTC. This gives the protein CASSLLAGGFFETQYF.

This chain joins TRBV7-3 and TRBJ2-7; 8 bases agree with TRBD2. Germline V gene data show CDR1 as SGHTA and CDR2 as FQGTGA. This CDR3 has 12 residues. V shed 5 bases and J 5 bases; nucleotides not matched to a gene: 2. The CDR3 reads CASSPGGNEQYF. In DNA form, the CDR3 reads TGTGCCAGCAGCCCGGGGGGGAACGAGCAGTACTTC.

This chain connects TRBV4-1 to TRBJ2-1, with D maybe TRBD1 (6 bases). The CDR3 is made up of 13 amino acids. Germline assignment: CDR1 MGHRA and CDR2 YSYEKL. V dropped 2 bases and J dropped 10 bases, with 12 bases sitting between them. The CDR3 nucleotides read TGCGCCAGCAGCCAACCTGGGGGCGACGAGCAGTTCTTC. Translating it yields CASSQPGGDEQFF.

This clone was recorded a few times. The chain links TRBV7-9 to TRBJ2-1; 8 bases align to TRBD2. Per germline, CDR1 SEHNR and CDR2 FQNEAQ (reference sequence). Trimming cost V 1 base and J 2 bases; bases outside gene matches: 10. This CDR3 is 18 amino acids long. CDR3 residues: CASSLDPGLAAAYNEQFF. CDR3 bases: TGTGCCAGCAGCTTAGATCCTGGACTAGCTGCTGCCTACAATGAGCAGTTCTTC.

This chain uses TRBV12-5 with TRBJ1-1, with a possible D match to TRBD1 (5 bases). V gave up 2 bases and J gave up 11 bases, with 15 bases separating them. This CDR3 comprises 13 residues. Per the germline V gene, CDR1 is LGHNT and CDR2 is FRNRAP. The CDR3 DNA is TGTGCTAGTGGTTTGCCCGCGGACACTGCTGCTTTCTTT. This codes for CASGLPADTAAFF.

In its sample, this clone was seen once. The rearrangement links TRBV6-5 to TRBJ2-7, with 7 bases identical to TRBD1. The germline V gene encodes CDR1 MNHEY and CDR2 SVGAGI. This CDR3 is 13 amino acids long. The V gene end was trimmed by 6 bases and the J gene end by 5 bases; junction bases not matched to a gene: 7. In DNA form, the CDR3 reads TGTGCCAGCAGAGGACAGGTTTTTGACGAGCAGTACTTC. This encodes CASRGQVFDEQYF.

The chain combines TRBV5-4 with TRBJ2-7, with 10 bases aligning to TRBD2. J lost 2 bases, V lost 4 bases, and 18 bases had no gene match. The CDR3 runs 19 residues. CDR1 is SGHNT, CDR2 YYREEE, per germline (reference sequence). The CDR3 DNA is TGTGCCAGCAGCGCGCCGGGGGTACTGCTAGCGGGAGCAACCTACGAGCAGTACTTC. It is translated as CASSAPGVLLAGATYEQYF.

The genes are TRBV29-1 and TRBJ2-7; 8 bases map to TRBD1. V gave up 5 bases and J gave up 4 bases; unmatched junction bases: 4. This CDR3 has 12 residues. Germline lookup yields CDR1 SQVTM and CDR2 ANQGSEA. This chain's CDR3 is CSVRDRGYEQYF. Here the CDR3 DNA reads TGCAGCGTTCGCGACAGGGGTTACGAGCAGTACTTC.

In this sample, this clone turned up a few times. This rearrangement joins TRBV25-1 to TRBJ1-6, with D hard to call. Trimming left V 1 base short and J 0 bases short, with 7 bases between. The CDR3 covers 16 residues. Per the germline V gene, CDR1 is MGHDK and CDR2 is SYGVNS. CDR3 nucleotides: TGTGCCAGCAGTGAATCCACCAGCTCCTATAATTCACCCCTCCACTTT. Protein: CASSESTSSYNSPLHF.